This T cell receptor (beta chain) was sequenced during a study of T cell responses to AZD1222 COVID-19 vaccine (dated by TCRdb to the early 2020s). In the study overall: AZD1222 recipients given second doses at about 4 weeks or at about 12 weeks were pooled, since spike-specific TCR depth and breadth were not found to differ between the two schedules. A total of 233 trial participants underwent TCR sequencing, of whom around 200 received two doses of AZD1222 and some 25 received two doses of the MenACWY control vaccine. Enrollment into the trials was organized by age into subgroups of 18-55, 56-69 and 70-plus years, and those subgroups contained roughly 150, 30 and 60 TCR-sequenced participants, respectively.

The CDR3 regions of human TCRbeta chains were analyzed by immunosequencing. As for the original processing: Repertoire TCRs were checked for matches against a reference library of SARS-CoV-2-specific TCRs that had been generated using the MIRA antigen-specificity platform. Breadth was defined as the fraction of unique TCRs that were SARS-CoV-2-associated, and depth was defined as the fraction of total T cells that were SARS-CoV-2-associated. Each spike-specific TCR was assigned to its reactive spike region and to a CD4 or CD8 class using the MIRA data. Log10-transformed breadth and depth values were compared by one-way ANOVA with Sidak's multiple comparisons tests. TCRdb limited this immuneACCESS table to in-frame rearrangements with V and J called. A share of clones is missing; checked studies link under half to unresolved V genes, and the rest is unexplained. V, J and clone size are those of that table, while D and trimming were read from the DNA. This sample is represented by about 130,000 clones; about 90% of them were singletons. Around 1.9% of the sample is in the top ten clones.

With respect to this clone: Its recognized antigen is unknown. Qualities for individual bases were not recorded, and no much larger clone is one base off.

The label giving this sample's time point can be read as: baseline before first vaccination. Vaccinee samples were obtained from the UK trials COV001 and COV002, which included a single-blind randomized controlled phase 2/3 trial of AZD1222 (ChAdOx1 nCoV-19) in healthy adults. For TCRbeta chain sequencing, PBMC samples from trial participants were taken at day 0 and at day 28 after the second dose. General study outcomes and caveats: Participants were mostly white British and included more females than males, and it was suggested by the authors that clonal diversity may have been underestimated. Conclusions about previously exposed vaccinees are limited, since just six AZD1222 recipients were seropositive for SARS-CoV-2 at baseline. Epitopes outside the regions mutated in the B.1.351 and B.1.1.7 variants were reportedly recognized by nearly half of the unique spike-specific TCRs. No day 14 peak-response samples were available, so repertoires were characterized only after the peak T cell response. Spike-specific TCR breadth and depth rose significantly after two AZD1222 doses compared with day 0 and with MenACWY recipients. In the small 56-69-year group, the increase in depth fell short of significance, most likely because of low power. The vaccine-associated CD4 TCRs covered the entire spike protein, and the dominant responses fell in regions 160-218 and 743-854.

This specimen was peripheral blood, taken on day 0 of AZD1222 vaccination. This sequence originates from an adult in good health.

The DNA sequence is given as TGTGCCAGCAGCCAAGTCGGACTAGCGGGGGGGCAATACGAGCAGTACTTC. Its product reads: CASSQVGLAGGQYEQYF. Recombination joined TRBV4-2 with TRBJ2-7, with 15 bases in between that match TRBD2. For CDR1 and CDR2, the germline V gene lists LGHNA and YNFKEQ. The V end gives up 1 base and the J end 4 bases, leaving 5 bases in the junction not matched to a gene. The CDR3 sequence holds 17 residues, the cysteine and phenylalanine included. Just CDR3 DNA is preserved here, 51 bases in frame from base 1.